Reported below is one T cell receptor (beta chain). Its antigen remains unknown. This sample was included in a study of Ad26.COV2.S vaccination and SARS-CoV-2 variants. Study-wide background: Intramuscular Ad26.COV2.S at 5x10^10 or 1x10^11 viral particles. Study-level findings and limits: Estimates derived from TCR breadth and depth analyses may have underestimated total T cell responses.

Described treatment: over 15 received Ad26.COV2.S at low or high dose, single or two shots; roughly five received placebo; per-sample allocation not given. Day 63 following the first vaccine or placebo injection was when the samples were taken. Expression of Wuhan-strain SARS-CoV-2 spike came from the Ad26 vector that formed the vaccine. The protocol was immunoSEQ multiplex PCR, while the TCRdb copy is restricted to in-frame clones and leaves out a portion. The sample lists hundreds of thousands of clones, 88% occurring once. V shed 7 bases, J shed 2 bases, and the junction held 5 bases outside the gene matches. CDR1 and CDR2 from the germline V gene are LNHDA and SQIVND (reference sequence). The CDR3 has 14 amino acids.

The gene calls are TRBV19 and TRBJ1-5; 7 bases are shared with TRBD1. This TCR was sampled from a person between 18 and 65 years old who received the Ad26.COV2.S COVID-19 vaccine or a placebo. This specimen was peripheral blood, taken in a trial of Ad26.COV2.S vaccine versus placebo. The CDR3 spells CASNRGSGNQPQHF. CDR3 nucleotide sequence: TGTGCCAGTAACAGGGGTTCGGGCAATCAGCCCCAGCATTTT.